Sequencing of this TCR beta chain was carried out in a study of cytomegalovirus exposure and HLA in healthy donors. Study context: Roughly 85 million unique TCRs from HLA-typed donors were held in an early release of data. Findings of the study overall: Reports showed the classifier diagnosing cytomegalovirus status with high specificity and sensitivity. Later analysis indicated greater clonal expansion among HLA-associated TCR beta chains than among equally common other chains. There were a few CMV-associated chains whose specificity for CMV antigens was confirmed in vitro.

The CDR3 covers 13 residues. The trim removed 8 bases at V and 1 base at J, leaving 3 bases unmatched. Germline assignment: CDR1 SGHTA and CDR2 FQGTGA. Many counts were recorded for this clone. Its antigen is not identified. It was with 60 Vbeta and 13 Jbeta primers that the PCR ran. The method was immunoSEQ multiplex PCR; TCRdb's version includes in-frame clones alone and lacks a portion of them. The sample holds 85,000 to 90,000 clones, approximately 76% seen once. The sequence was obtained from a man under 40 in good health and CMV-seropositive. Sequencing used PBMCs. The chain has TRBV7-3 and TRBJ1-1, with 8 bases identical to TRBD1. CDR3 DNA sequence: TGTGCCAGCGGGCAGGGGGCGAACACTGAAGCTTTCTTT. Translation: CASGQGANTEAFF. Variable domain in full (rest from reference TRBV7-3 and TRBJ1-1): GAGVSQTPSNKVTEKGKYVELRCDPISGHTALYWYRQSLGQGPEFLIYFQGTGAADDSGLPNDRFFAVRPEGSVSTLKIQRTERGDSAVYLCASGQGANTEAFFGQGTRLTVV.